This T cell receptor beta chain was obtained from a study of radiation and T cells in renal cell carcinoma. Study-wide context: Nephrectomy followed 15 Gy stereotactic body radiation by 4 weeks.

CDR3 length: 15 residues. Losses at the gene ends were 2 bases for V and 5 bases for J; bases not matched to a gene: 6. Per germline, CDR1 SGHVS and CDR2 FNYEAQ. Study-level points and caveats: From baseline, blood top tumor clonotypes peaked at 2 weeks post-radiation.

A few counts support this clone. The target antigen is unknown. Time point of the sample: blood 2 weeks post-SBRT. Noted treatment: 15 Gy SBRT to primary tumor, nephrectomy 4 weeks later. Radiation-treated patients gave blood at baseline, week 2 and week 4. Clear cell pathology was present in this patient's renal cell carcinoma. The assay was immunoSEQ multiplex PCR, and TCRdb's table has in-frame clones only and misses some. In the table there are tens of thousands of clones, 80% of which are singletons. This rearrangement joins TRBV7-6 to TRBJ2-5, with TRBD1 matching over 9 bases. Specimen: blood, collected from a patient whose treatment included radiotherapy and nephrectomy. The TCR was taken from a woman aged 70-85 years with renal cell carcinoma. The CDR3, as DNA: TGTGCCAGCAGCTTACTACAGGGGGCCGGGGAGACCCAGTACTTC. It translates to CASSLLQGAGETQYF.